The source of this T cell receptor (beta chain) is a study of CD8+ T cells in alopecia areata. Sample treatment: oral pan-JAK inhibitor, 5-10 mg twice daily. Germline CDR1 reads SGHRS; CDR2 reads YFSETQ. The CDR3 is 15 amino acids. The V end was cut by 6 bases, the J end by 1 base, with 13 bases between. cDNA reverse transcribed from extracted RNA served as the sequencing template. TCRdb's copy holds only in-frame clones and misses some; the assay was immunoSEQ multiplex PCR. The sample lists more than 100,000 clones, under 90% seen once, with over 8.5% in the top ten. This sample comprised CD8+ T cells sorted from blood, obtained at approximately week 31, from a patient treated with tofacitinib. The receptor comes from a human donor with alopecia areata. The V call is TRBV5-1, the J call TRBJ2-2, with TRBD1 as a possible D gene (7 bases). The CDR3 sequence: CASNPGDRNTGELFF. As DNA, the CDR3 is TGCGCCAGCAATCCGGGGGACAGGAACACCGGGGAGCTGTTTTTT. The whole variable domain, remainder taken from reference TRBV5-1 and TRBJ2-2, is KAGVTQTPRYLIKTRGQQVTLSCSPISGHRSVSWYQQTPGQGLQFLFEYFSETQRNKGNFPGRFSGRQFSNSRSEMNVSTLELGDSALYLCASNPGDRNTGELFFGEGSRLTVL.